The 14 T cell receptor beta chains listed next were all sequenced from one sample in a study of cytomegalovirus exposure and HLA in healthy donors. The PCR ran on 60 Vbeta and 13 Jbeta primers. The data were produced by immunoSEQ multiplex PCR, yet TCRdb's version contains in-frame clones alone and is incomplete. The sample holds under 200,000 clones; about four fifths are singletons and the top ten take about 1.5%. The material sequenced was PBMCs. The receptors derive from a male donor in good health and CMV-seronegative.

In its sample, this clone was seen a few times. J is TRBJ2-1 and V is TRBV4-2; D is possibly TRBD1 (6 bases). Germline loops: CDR1 LGHNA, CDR2 YNFKEQ. This CDR3 comprises 17 residues. Trimming stripped 0 bases from V and 2 bases from J, with 14 bases between. CDR3 region: CASSQDLGGTTYNEQFF. CDR3 nucleotides: TGTGCCAGCAGCCAAGATCTTGGGGGCACCACCTACAATGAGCAGTTCTTC.

This clone was seen a single time. The chain couples TRBV6-5 to TRBJ2-1; maybe TRBD2 (6 bases). The V gene lost 2 bases and the J gene lost 6 bases, with 14 bases spanning the gap. The germline V gene encodes CDR1 MNHEY and CDR2 SVGAGI. CDR3 length: 15 residues. CDR3 coding DNA: TGTGCCAGCAGTTACGAGGTGTGGACTACCAATGAGCAGTTCTTC. Amino acids: CASSYEVWTTNEQFF.

This clone was recorded a few times. The chain uses TRBV9 and TRBJ1-2; TRBD1 matches at 7 bases. Germline CDR1 is SGDLS and CDR2 is YYNGEE. The CDR3 runs to 11 residues. After removal of 3 bases from V and 7 bases from J, the junction contained 0 bases not matched to a gene. CDR3 amino acids: CASSGQGGYTF. The DNA of the CDR3 is TGTGCCAGCAGCGGACAGGGTGGCTACACCTTC.

The rearrangement links TRBV7-2 to TRBJ1-2, with TRBD1 identical over 11 bases. Germline CDR1 reads SGHTA; CDR2 reads FQGNSA. The J segment lost 7 bases and the V segment lost 7 bases, leaving 11 bases of the junction unmatched. The CDR3 has 15 amino acids. The CDR3 loop reads CASTSAGTGGFGYTF. The CDR3 region has the DNA TGTGCCAGCACCTCAGCCGGGACAGGGGGATTTGGCTACACCTTC.

The sample holds a few counts of this clone. V gene TRBV29-1 combines with J gene TRBJ1-2, with unresolved D. The CDR3 has 12 residues. The germline V and J ends were trimmed by 5 bases and 5 bases, with 12 bases remaining between them. In germline, CDR1 is SQVTM, CDR2 ANQGSEA. CDR3 sequence (DNA): TGCAGCGTTCCGGGAGCCCCTTATGGCTACACCTTC. Its protein is CSVPGAPYGYTF. Full variable domain (remainder filled in from reference TRBV29-1 and TRBJ1-2): SAVISQKPSRDICQRGTSLTIQCQVDSQVTMMFWYRQQPGQSLTLIATANQGSEATYESGFVIDKFPISRPNLTFSTLTVSNMSPEDSSIYLCSVPGAPYGYTFGSGTRLTVV.

The chain carries TRBV19 and TRBJ1-3; 8 bases line up with TRBD1. CDR1 is LNHDA, CDR2 SQIVND, per germline (reference sequence). The V gene end was trimmed by 6 bases and the J gene end by 0 bases; junction bases not matched to a gene: 1. This CDR3 region has 14 residues. The CDR3 nucleotides read TGTGCCAGTAGGACAGGGGTCTCTGGAAACACCATATATTTT. It encodes CASRTGVSGNTIYF.

This clone was seen just once. The chain uses TRBV7-3 and TRBJ2-1, with TRBD2 matching over 9 bases. The CDR3 runs to 16 residues. Germline CDR1 is SGHTA and CDR2 is FQGTGA. V dropped 1 base and J dropped 4; count of bases not matched to a gene: 5. The CDR3: CASSLSRLAGYNEQFF. For the CDR3, the DNA is TGTGCCAGCAGCTTAAGCCGGCTAGCGGGATACAATGAGCAGTTCTTC.

The V gene is TRBV5-5, the J gene TRBJ1-5; possibly TRBD1 for D (6 bases). The CDR3 contains 15 residues. Germline assignment: CDR1 SGHKS and CDR2 YYEKEE (reference sequence). With 4 bases removed from V and 2 bases from J, the gap between germline ends came to 13 bases. This chain's CDR3 is CASSPVAGGNQPQHF. CDR3 DNA: TGTGCCAGCAGCCCCGTGGCAGGGGGCAATCAGCCCCAGCATTTT.

The V and J genes are TRBV18 and TRBJ2-7; 12 bases agree with TRBD2. Germline CDR1 reads KGHSH; CDR2 reads LQKENI. V shed 3 bases, J shed 2 bases, and the junction held 8 bases outside the gene matches. This CDR3 is 17 amino acids long. The CDR3 protein is CASSPLAGGKGAYEQYF. In nucleotides, the CDR3 is TGTGCCAGCTCACCCCTAGCGGGAGGGAAGGGGGCCTACGAGCAGTACTTC.

This rearrangement joins TRBV7-8 to TRBJ2-7, with 11 bases lining up with TRBD1. V shed 5 bases, J shed 3 bases, and the junction held 12 bases outside the gene matches. The CDR3 extends over 17 amino acids. The germline CDR1 and CDR2 sequences are SGHVS and FQNEAQ. CDR3 sequence (DNA): TGTGCCAGCAGCCTCGGAAGTTCTGGGACAGGGGGCTACGAGCAGTACTTC. Translation gives CASSLGSSGTGGYEQYF.

The CDR3 region has the DNA TGTGCCAGCAGCTTGGGCCTGGCTAATGAAAAACTGTTTTTT. It encodes CASSLGLANEKLFF. The rearrangement uses TRBV7-2 and TRBJ1-4, with D unclear. CDR3 length: 14 amino acids. Germline lookup yields CDR1 SGHTA and CDR2 FQGNSA. V was cut by 3 bases and J by 3 bases, with 8 bases left in between.

V and J are TRBV6-5 and TRBJ1-3; tentatively, D is TRBD1 (5 bases). Germline lookup yields CDR1 MNHEY and CDR2 SVGAGI. Trimming removed 4 bases at V and 0 bases at J, with 13 bases between. The CDR3 consists of 16 residues. The CDR3 protein is CASSSGLPASGNTIYF. CDR3 sequence (DNA): TGTGCCAGCAGTTCGGGACTGCCAGCCTCTGGAAACACCATATATTTT.

This clone was picked up one time. This chain uses TRBV10-3 with TRBJ1-2; TRBD1 agrees at 9 bases. CDR1 ENHRY and CDR2 SYGVKD come from the germline V gene. CDR3 length: 14 residues. V lost 2 bases, J lost 4 bases, and 2 bases stayed unmatched. The CDR3 reads CAISERGQGYGYTF. DNA for the CDR3: TGTGCCATCAGTGAGAGGGGACAGGGCTATGGCTACACCTTC.

V and J are TRBV25-1 and TRBJ2-5; no definite D call. Germline CDR1 and CDR2: MGHDK and SYGVNS. V was shortened by 3 bases and J by 2 bases, with 13 bases between the two germline ends. This CDR3 is 15 amino acids long. The chain's CDR3 is CASSDLSRIQETQYF. The CDR3 DNA is TGTGCCAGCAGTGACCTCTCCAGGATACAAGAGACCCAGTACTTC.